Below, 12 T cell receptor beta chains from the same sample are listed, as sequenced in a study of cytomegalovirus exposure and HLA in healthy donors. Vbeta (60) and Jbeta (13) primers were used in the PCR. TCRdb's copy holds only in-frame clones and misses some; the assay was immunoSEQ multiplex PCR. The sample holds 95,000 to 110,000 clones, more than 75% seen once. Source material: PBMCs. The receptors originated from a woman younger than 30 in good health and CMV-seropositive.

The chain employs TRBV7-3 and TRBJ2-1; 14 bases fit TRBD2. The CDR3 is made up of 19 amino acids. Trimming removed 2 bases from V and 0 bases from J; junction bases left unmatched: 6. Germline CDR1 is SGHTA and CDR2 is FQGTGA. CDR3 sequence reads: CASSLGTSGSGRSYNEQFF. CDR3 sequence (DNA): TGTGCCAGCAGCTTAGGGACTAGCGGGAGTGGGCGCTCCTACAATGAGCAGTTCTTC.

V usage is TRBV29-1 and J usage is TRBJ2-5, with TRBD2 matching 7 bases. This CDR3 is built from 13 residues. Germline V CDR1 and CDR2: SQVTM, ANQGSEA. The V and J ends lost 4 bases and 4 bases, in that order; junction bases with no gene match: 6. Written as DNA, the CDR3 is TGCAGCGTTGTTTCGGCTAGCGGAGAGACCCAGTACTTC. This translates into CSVVSASGETQYF.

This sequence joins TRBV7-2 and TRBJ1-1, with 9 bases matching TRBD1. After removal of 7 bases from V and 8 bases from J, the junction contained 8 bases not matched to a gene. There are 13 residues in the CDR3. CDR1 and CDR2 (germline): SGHTA, FQGNSA. This CDR3 reads CASTNRGRSEAFF. The DNA of the CDR3 is TGTGCCAGCACCAACAGGGGGCGCTCGGAAGCTTTCTTT.

The V gene is TRBV19, the J gene TRBJ2-7; D is possibly TRBD2 (5 bases). Germline V gene sequence: CDR1 LNHDA, CDR2 SQIVND (reference sequence). The CDR3 has 15 residues. Trimming cost V 4 bases and J 4 bases, with 17 bases left between them. The CDR3 DNA reads as TGTGCCAGTAGTACCTTAGGCGGGCGGTCTTACGAGCAGTACTTC. The encoded protein is CASSTLGGRSYEQYF.

V is TRBV9 and J is TRBJ2-1, with D uncertain. Germline V gives CDR1 SGDLS, CDR2 YYNGEE. This CDR3 spans 15 amino acids. Trimming shortened V by 4 bases and J by 4 bases, and 15 bases separated the two germline ends. CDR3 in amino acids: CASSPLADSYNEQFF. CDR3 sequence (DNA): TGTGCCAGCAGCCCCTTGGCCGATTCTTACAATGAGCAGTTCTTC.

The chain links TRBV4-2 to TRBJ1-1; the match to TRBD1 covers 7 bases. V lost 3 bases, J lost 5 bases, and 12 bases stayed unmatched. The CDR3 loop spans 16 amino acids. Germline V gene data show CDR1 as LGHNA and CDR2 as YNFKEQ. The DNA of the CDR3 is TGTGCCAGCAGCCAGGGGGTGAGGGGGCGACTGACTGAAGCTTTCTTT. It yields the protein CASSQGVRGRLTEAFF.

The chain links TRBV5-5 to TRBJ1-2, with 8 bases lining up with TRBD1. Trimming took 4 bases from V and 4 from J; bases not matched to a gene: 9. Germline assignment: CDR1 SGHKS and CDR2 YYEKEE (reference sequence). This CDR3 has 15 residues. CDR3 in DNA: TGTGCCAGCAGCCCGGACAGGGAGATGAGCTATGGCTACACCTTC. Amino acids: CASSPDREMSYGYTF.

The V call is TRBV19, the J call TRBJ1-1; 11 bases are shared with TRBD1. Germline-derived CDR1 and CDR2 are LNHDA and SQIVND (reference sequence). V shed 4 bases and J 5 bases; nucleotides not matched to a gene: 3. CDR3 length: 14 residues. CDR3 sequence: CASSTGTGGTEAFF. CDR3 nucleotides: TGTGCCAGTAGTACCGGGACAGGGGGAACTGAAGCTTTCTTT.

This clone appeared a single time. V and J are TRBV6-5 and TRBJ2-7; no clear D. Germline CDR1 is MNHEY and CDR2 is SVGAGI. The CDR3 runs 14 residues. The V end lost 5 bases, the J end lost 2 bases, and 13 bases lay between the germline ends. CDR3 sequence: CASSRYTSAYEQYF. The DNA of the CDR3 is TGTGCCAGCAGTCGATACACCTCCGCCTACGAGCAGTACTTC.

V and J are TRBV25-1 and TRBJ2-3; D not resolved. The V gene's germline CDR1 is MGHDK and CDR2 SYGVNS. V lost 2 bases and J 0 bases, leaving 6 bases between the germline ends. This CDR3 contains 14 residues. The CDR3 sequence is CASSETGSTDTQYF. The DNA of the CDR3 is TGTGCCAGCAGTGAAACTGGTAGCACAGATACGCAGTATTTT. The variable domain in full, completed from reference TRBV25-1 and TRBJ2-3, reads EADIYQTPRYLVIGTGKKITLECSQTMGHDKMYWYQQDPGMELHLIHYSYGVNSTEKGDLSSESTVSRIRTEHFPLTLESARPSHTSQYLCASSETGSTDTQYFGPGTRLTVL.

The CDR3 protein is CASSVAYGSNEKLFF. In nucleotides, the CDR3 is TGTGCCAGCAGCGTAGCTTACGGTAGTAATGAAAAACTGTTTTTT. The V call is TRBV9, the J call TRBJ1-4; D is uncertain. This CDR3 comprises 15 residues. CDR1 and CDR2 (germline): SGDLS, YYNGEE. Trimming removed 0 bases from V and 4 bases from J, with 10 bases in between.

The J gene is TRBJ1-5, the V gene TRBV7-2; perhaps TRBD1 as D (6 bases). Trimming removed 1 base at V and 5 bases at J, with 15 bases between. Germline V gene sequence: CDR1 SGHTA, CDR2 FQGNSA. The length of the CDR3 is 16 residues. The DNA for the CDR3 is TGTGCCAGCAGCTTAGAGAACAGGGTAGGGGATCAGCCCCAGCATTTT. Protein product: CASSLENRVGDQPQHF.